The TCR beta chain under discussion was sequenced for a study of T cell responses to AZD1222 COVID-19 vaccine. Across the study: Pooling of second doses given at about 4 or about 12 weeks was done.

Comment on this clone: Its antigen is undetermined.

Profiled with immunoSEQ multiplex PCR; TCRdb holds only in-frame clones, not every one. Among roughly 110,000 clones, around 91% were seen once, and the ten largest hold roughly 21%. V trimming: 9 bases; J trimming: 10 bases; junction bases outside the gene matches: 15. The CDR3 is made up of 16 amino acids. CDR1 SNHLY and CDR2 FYNNEI come from the germline V gene. Whole-study findings and limits: Donors were largely white British and mainly female; clonal diversity was possibly underestimated.

The TCR comes from an adult in good health. V usage is TRBV2 and J usage is TRBJ1-6, with 10 bases lining up with TRBD1. Material: peripheral blood, obtained on day 0 of AZD1222 vaccination. The CDR3 spells CARGSPGTGAVSPLHF. Here the CDR3 DNA reads TGTGCCAGAGGGAGTCCCGGGACAGGGGCGGTGTCACCCCTCCACTTT.